This T cell receptor beta chain appears in the sequencing data of a study of cytomegalovirus exposure and HLA in healthy donors. Study results and limitations: The study reported that TCR beta sequences accurately predicted HLA-A and HLA-B alleles in most subjects.

Use of 60 Vbeta and 13 Jbeta primers characterized the PCR. Sequencing was performed with immunoSEQ multiplex PCR; in TCRdb, only in-frame clones are kept and a portion is missing. The repertoire has some 66,000 clones, approximately 78% of them found once; the top ten carry just under 3%. Germline CDR1 reads SGHRS; CDR2 reads YFSETQ. The CDR3 spans 14 residues. V gave up 3 bases and J gave up 4 bases, with 13 bases separating them. Comments on this clone: Its antigen is unidentified.

The chain employs TRBV5-1 and TRBJ1-1, with D unresolved. The specimen was PBMCs. The clonotype comes from a woman in her 30s in good health and CMV-seronegative. This CDR3 is CASSSAVSGTEAFF. Written as DNA, the CDR3 is TGCGCCAGCAGCTCCGCCGTGTCGGGCACTGAAGCTTTCTTT.